Shown below are 5 T cell receptor beta chains from a single sample sequenced in a study of cytomegalovirus exposure and HLA in healthy donors. The PCR employed 60 Vbeta primers together with 13 Jbeta primers. Some clones are missing from TCRdb's copy, which holds only in-frame ones; the method was immunoSEQ multiplex PCR. The sample includes over 110,000 clones, around 80% seen only once; the top ten take roughly 9.7%. Sequencing was performed on PBMCs. The receptor source for this set is an older woman in good health and CMV-seropositive.

This clone was counted between two and nine times. V usage is TRBV27 and J usage is TRBJ2-7; D is perhaps TRBD2 (5 bases). The CDR3 sequence is 13 residues long. Per the germline V gene, CDR1 is MNHEY and CDR2 is SMNVEV (reference sequence). Trimming pared 4 bases from V and 2 bases from J, leaving 9 bases between. This CDR3 is CASSWNGAYEQYF. The CDR3 region has the DNA TGTGCCAGCAGTTGGAACGGGGCCTACGAGCAGTACTTC.

The J gene is TRBJ2-3, the V gene TRBV7-9; 10 nucleotides align to TRBD2. There are 16 residues in the CDR3. The J segment lost 2 bases and the V segment lost 4 bases, leaving 6 bases of the junction unmatched. The germline V gene has CDR1 SEHNR and CDR2 FQNEAQ (reference sequence). The CDR3 sequence: CASSSWTSGLTDTQYF. The CDR3 bases are TGTGCCAGCAGCTCCTGGACTAGCGGACTCACAGATACGCAGTATTTT.

The rearrangement uses TRBV6-5 and TRBJ1-1; TRBD1 aligns across 8 bases. Unmatched junction bases numbered 6, after V lost 8 bases and J lost 10 bases. Germline lookup yields CDR1 MNHEY and CDR2 SVGAGI. The CDR3 has 11 residues. CDR3 in DNA: TGTGCCAGCGGCAGGGGGCTTGGAGCTTTCTTT. This encodes CASGRGLGAFF.

The rearrangement uses TRBV19 and TRBJ2-1, with TRBD2 matching over 11 bases. Unmatched junction bases numbered 4, after V lost 3 bases and J lost 6 bases. Germline assignment: CDR1 LNHDA and CDR2 SQIVND (reference sequence). This CDR3 contains 15 residues. DNA of the CDR3: TGTGCCAGTAGTATGGTTAGCGGGAGGGCCAATGAGCAGTTCTTC. Translated: CASSMVSGRANEQFF.

The chain recombines TRBV7-8 with TRBJ2-5; D perhaps matches TRBD2 (6 bases). The germline V and J ends were trimmed by 2 bases and 0 bases, with 10 bases remaining between them. The germline V gene encodes CDR1 SGHVS and CDR2 FQNEAQ. This CDR3 region has 15 residues. This chain's CDR3 is CASSLYAGNQETQYF. The CDR3 DNA follows: TGTGCCAGCAGCTTATACGCGGGGAACCAAGAGACCCAGTACTTC.